This paragraph reports one T cell receptor (beta chain). The data stem from a study of blood T cell repertoires in COVID-19. Study information: Samples of COVID-19 (acute and convalescent) were obtained from the United States, Italy and Spain. Nucleic acid was either cDNA or gDNA, and it came from T cells, B-cell-depleted T cells, or PBMCs.

The CDR3 is 14 residues long. Germline values: CDR1 MGHDK, CDR2 SYGVNS. The V and J ends lost 3 bases and 4 bases respectively, with 10 bases between them. Seattle-derived patients entered the study during active infection and were followed longitudinally. Methods used by the authors: Estimation of nucleated cell counts was performed using reference gene primer amplification. Sequencing was performed with immunoSEQ multiplex PCR; in TCRdb, only in-frame clones are kept and a portion is missing. That table furnishes V, J and clone size, whereas the DNA furnished D and trimming. This sample has 200,000 to 300,000 clones, with around 90% found just once.

The sample consisted of peripheral blood. The genes are TRBV25-1 and TRBJ1-5; possible D gene TRBD1, 5 bases. The receptor was derived from a young man with COVID-19, enrolled during active disease. The CDR3 DNA is TGTGCCAGCAGTGACTTTGGGGCAAATCAGCCCCAGCATTTT. Translation: CASSDFGANQPQHF. The variable domain in full, completed from reference TRBV25-1 and TRBJ1-5, reads EADIYQTPRYLVIGTGKKITLECSQTMGHDKMYWYQQDPGMELHLIHYSYGVNSTEKGDLSSESTVSRIRTEHFPLTLESARPSHTSQYLCASSDFGANQPQHFGDGTRLSIL.